The 7 T cell receptor beta chains in this list originate from one sample, sequenced in a study of shared clonotypes between healthy human individuals. The repertoire was sequenced with immunoSEQ multiplex PCR; TCRdb's copy has only in-frame clones and lacks some. This table holds about 100,000 clones, less than 80% found once. The material sequenced was memory CD8+ T cells sorted from blood. Subset given: CD45RO+ cells pooled with CCR7-negative TemRA cells. Source of these receptors: a woman aged 30 to 39 in good health.

Comment on this clone: Other DNA sequences in this sample translate to the same CDR3. The chain carries TRBV9 and TRBJ2-1; D might be TRBD2 (5 bases). V gave up 0 bases and J gave up 4 bases, with 11 bases separating them. The germline CDR1 and CDR2 sequences are SGDLS and YYNGEE. This CDR3 contains 15 residues. The CDR3 region has the DNA TGTGCCAGCAGCGTAGCCAGCGGAGTGTACAATGAGCAGTTCTTC. Its protein product is CASSVASGVYNEQFF.

This chain uses TRBV28 with TRBJ1-4; 10 bases line up with TRBD1. Germline V CDR1 and CDR2: MDHEN, SYDVKM. The ends lost 3 bases at V and 4 bases at J; junction bases unmatched: 2. The CDR3 spans 15 residues. The CDR3 bases are TGTGCCAGCAGTTTCTGGACAGGGGGTAATGAAAAACTGTTTTTT. This gives the protein CASSFWTGGNEKLFF.

The V call is TRBV28, the J call TRBJ1-5; D is unresolved. V was trimmed by 7 bases and J by 7 bases, leaving 20 bases between them. In germline, CDR1 is MDHEN, CDR2 SYDVKM. The CDR3 has 15 residues. This chain's CDR3 is CASISSEGYGQPQHF. CDR3 DNA sequence: TGTGCCAGCATTTCCTCGGAAGGGTACGGGCAGCCCCAGCATTTT.

The chain links TRBV11-1 to TRBJ2-1, with D perhaps TRBD1 (6 bases). The CDR3 has 16 amino acids. The V end lost 5 bases, the J end lost 2 bases, and 16 bases lay between the germline ends. Germline CDR1 is SGHAT and CDR2 is FQDESV (reference sequence). The CDR3 loop reads CASSQGGFRPYNEQFF. The CDR3 DNA follows: TGTGCCAGCAGCCAAGGGGGTTTCCGCCCCTACAATGAGCAGTTCTTC. Using reference TRBV11-1 and TRBJ2-1 for the parts outside the CDR3, the full variable domain is EAEVAQSPRYKITEKSQAVAFWCDPISGHATLYWYRQILGQGPELLVQFQDESVVDDSQLPKDRFSAERLKGVDSTLKIQPAELGDSAMYLCASSQGGFRPYNEQFFGPGTRLTVL.

This clone has a handful of counts. The J gene is TRBJ2-6, the V gene TRBV18, with D possibly TRBD1 on 5 matching bases. There are 14 residues in the CDR3. Trimming took off 4 bases at V and 6 bases at J, with 10 bases between the two ends. The germline V gene encodes CDR1 KGHSH and CDR2 LQKENI. CDR3 nucleotides: TGTGCCAGCTCACAGGGGAACGAGGCCAACGTCCTGACTTTC. Translated, it gives CASSQGNEANVLTF.

This clone was seen a handful of times. CDR3 in amino acids: CAISESITGGMNEQYF. The CDR3 nucleotides read TGTGCCATCAGTGAGTCTATAACAGGGGGCATGAACGAGCAGTACTTC. The V gene is TRBV10-3, the J gene TRBJ2-7; 9 bases agree with TRBD1. Trimming took 0 bases from V and 5 from J; bases not matched to a gene: 8. CDR1 is ENHRY, CDR2 SYGVKD, per germline. The CDR3 loop spans 16 amino acids.

This clone was recorded a few times. V and J are TRBV28 and TRBJ1-5; D unresolved. V lost 0 bases and J 2 bases, leaving 14 bases between the germline ends. The CDR3 is 17 residues long. The germline gives CDR1 MDHEN, CDR2 SYDVKM. CDR3 region: CASSLWYSSTGNQPQHF. The CDR3 DNA sequence: TGTGCCAGCAGTTTATGGTACTCCTCAACGGGCAATCAGCCCCAGCATTTT.